One sample yielded the 24 T cell receptor beta chains listed below, sequenced in a study of identical twins. Each CDR3 protein is one row after TCRdb ran MiXCR on the 5' RACE reads. The repertoire consists of 600,000 to 850,000 distinct CDR3 sequences, with 15% to 20% occurring once and the leading ten covering under 15%. This sample was shared with a second study, whose subject was T cells expressing NK-cell markers.

Sequencing input: PBMCs. The receptor source for this set is a woman aged 18 to 35 in good health.

Points on this clonotype: At one boundary the junction diverges from the germline segment, which might be a read error. This CDR3 reads CATSRSLDGILNF. CDR3 in DNA: TGTGCCACCAGCAGATCCCTAGACGGGATCTTAAACTTC. V usage is TRBV15 and J usage is TRBJ2-7; D is perhaps TRBD2 (5 bases). The CDR3 is 13 amino acids. The V gene's germline CDR1 is LNHNV and CDR2 YYDKDF (reference sequence).

This sequence joins TRBV20-1 and TRBJ2-3; 12 bases are shared with TRBD2. The V segment lost 7 bases and the J segment 7 bases; nucleotides outside the gene matches: 9. Germline values: CDR1 DFQATT, CDR2 SNEGSKA (reference sequence). This CDR3 is built from 14 residues. CDR3 protein: CSGETSGRSNTQYF. For the CDR3, the DNA is TGCAGTGGGGAGACTAGCGGGAGATCTAATACGCAGTATTTT.

With respect to this clonotype: The conserved phenylalanine or tryptophan normally closing the CDR3 is absent here, so this likely arose from a read error. This chain uses TRBV12-3 or TRBV12-4 with TRBJ1-6; D not certain. This CDR3 has 14 amino acids. The ends were cut back, 2 bases at V and 5 bases at J, with 7 bases in the middle. In DNA form, the CDR3 reads TGTGCCAGCAGTTTACTCGGTGATAATTCACCCCTCCACGTT. Translation gives CASSLLGDNSPLHV.

There are a few counts of this clonotype. The chain couples TRBV20-1 to TRBJ2-7; 7 bases agree with TRBD2. Germline CDR1 and CDR2: DFQATT and SNEGSKA (reference sequence). Trimming at V came to 0 bases and at J to 4 bases, leaving 9 bases not matched to a gene. The CDR3 runs 15 residues. The DNA of the CDR3 is TGCAGTGCTAGAGACGGGAGGCTCGTGTCGTACGAGCAGTACTTC. Protein sequence: CSARDGRLVSYEQYF.

This clonotype was counted ten times or more. The chain employs TRBV6-1 and TRBJ2-3, with TRBD2 as a possible D gene (5 bases). Germline CDR1 MNHNS, CDR2 SASEGT. The CDR3 totals 13 residues. Between the trimmed V and J ends, which lost 3 bases and 5 bases, there was a span of 9 bases. CDR3 in DNA: TGTGCCAGCAGTGACGGGATAAGAGATACGCAGTATTTT. Translated: CASSDGIRDTQYF.

This clonotype was seen a handful of times. The chain links TRBV20-1 to TRBJ1-1; 10 bases agree with TRBD1. CDR3 length: 15 residues. The V gene end was trimmed by 4 bases and the J gene end by 4 bases; junction bases not matched to a gene: 9. Germline V gene data show CDR1 as DFQATT and CDR2 as SNEGSKA (reference sequence). The CDR3 is CSATWTGGESTEAFF. CDR3 sequence (DNA): TGCAGTGCTACCTGGACAGGGGGAGAGAGCACTGAAGCTTTCTTT.

There are many counts of this clonotype. The V call is TRBV5-6, the J call TRBJ2-2; D remains unclear. From germline, CDR1 is SGHDT and CDR2 YYEEEE. The CDR3 contains 13 residues. V lost 4 bases and J lost 5, with 9 bases in between. CDR3: CASSTTTTGELFF. The CDR3 DNA sequence: TGTGCCAGCAGCACAACGACTACCGGGGAGCTGTTTTTT. The full variable domain, in which reference TRBV5-6 and TRBJ2-2 provide the parts outside the CDR3, is DAGVTQSPTHLIKTRGQQVTLRCSPKSGHDTVSWYQQALGQGPQFIFQYYEEEERQRGNFPDRFSGHQFPNYSSELNVNALLLGDSALYLCASSTTTTGELFFGEGSRLTVL.

This clonotype turned up a few times. This chain uses TRBV20-1 with TRBJ1-3; D is unresolved. The CDR3 totals 14 residues. The germline V gene has CDR1 DFQATT and CDR2 SNEGSKA (reference sequence). V dropped 6 bases and J dropped 0 bases, with 12 bases sitting between them. The CDR3 nucleotides read TGCAGTGCCGTCCCCGCCAGCTCTGGAAACACCATATATTTT. The encoded protein is CSAVPASSGNTIYF.

In this sample, this clonotype turned up many times. CDR3 sequence (DNA): TGTGCCAGCAGCTCTCCGGGGCCCCCCCCCAGCGAGCAGTACTTC. Translated: CASSSPGPPPSEQYF. This chain connects TRBV7-2 to TRBJ2-7; D may correspond to TRBD1 or TRBD2 (5 bases each). The CDR3 totals 15 residues. Germline loops: CDR1 SGHTA, CDR2 FQGNSA. V lost 4 bases and J 6 bases, leaving 19 bases between the germline ends. The full variable domain, rest sourced from reference TRBV7-2 and TRBJ2-7, is GAGVSQSPSNKVTEKGKDVELRCDPISGHTALYWYRQSLGQGLEFLIYFQGNSAPDKSGLPSDRFSAERTGGSVSTLTIQRTQQEDSAVYLCASSSPGPPPSEQYFGPGTRLTVT.

The chain is built from TRBV5-1 and TRBJ2-1; D is perhaps TRBD2 (7 bases). CDR1 is SGHRS, CDR2 YFSETQ, per germline. Trimming took 0 bases from V and 8 from J, leaving 18 bases between them. This CDR3 region has 16 residues. The CDR3 loop is CASSLAQIGRGDEQFF. The CDR3 bases are TGCGCCAGCAGCTTGGCCCAAATAGGGAGGGGGGATGAGCAGTTCTTC.

The chain is built from TRBV4-3 and TRBJ2-1, with TRBD2 identical over 7 bases. After removal of 3 bases from V and 8 bases from J, the junction contained 13 bases not matched to a gene. CDR1 LGHNA and CDR2 YSLEER come from the germline V gene. This CDR3 contains 16 residues. DNA for the CDR3: TGCGCCAGCAGCCATCGCTCCGCGGGAGAGTTCGATGAGCAGTTCTTC. Its protein is CASSHRSAGEFDEQFF.

The sample holds a few counts of this clonotype. The chain couples TRBV20-1 to TRBJ2-5, with D possibly being TRBD1 or TRBD2 (5 bases each). The germline V gene has CDR1 DFQATT and CDR2 SNEGSKA (reference sequence). The CDR3 covers 13 residues. V lost 1 base to trimming and J lost 5 bases, with 11 bases between them. CDR3 sequence reads: CSARVAGTETQYF. Here the CDR3 DNA reads TGCAGTGCTAGAGTGGCAGGGACGGAGACCCAGTACTTC.

V is TRBV24-1 and J is TRBJ2-3, with a tentative D call TRBD1 (5 bases). Germline CDR1 reads KGHDR; CDR2 reads SFDVKD. This CDR3 contains 14 residues. Trimming took 2 bases from V and 4 from J, leaving 9 bases between them. The CDR3 DNA reads TGTGCCACCAGTGATTATACAGGCTCAGATACGCAGTATTTT. Translated, it gives CATSDYTGSDTQYF.

This chain links TRBV20-1 with TRBJ2-5; D remains unclear. Germline CDR1 and CDR2: DFQATT and SNEGSKA (reference sequence). V gave up 0 bases and J gave up 9 bases, with 8 bases separating them. The CDR3 runs 11 residues. The CDR3 is CSARDRWAQYF. Written as DNA, the CDR3 is TGCAGTGCTAGAGATCGATGGGCCCAGTACTTC.

V and J are TRBV5-1 and TRBJ2-7, with D perhaps matching TRBD2 (5 bases). Trimming took off 4 bases at V and 6 bases at J, with 14 bases between the two ends. Germline lookup yields CDR1 SGHRS and CDR2 YFSETQ. There are 13 residues in the CDR3. Here the CDR3 DNA reads TGCGCCAGCAGCCCGGTCCCAGAGGGCGAGCAGTACTTC. Amino acids: CASSPVPEGEQYF.

This clonotype has only a few counts. The chain uses TRBV6-1 and TRBJ1-2; D remains ambiguous. V gave up 0 bases and J gave up 8 bases, with 7 bases separating them. The CDR3 loop spans 12 amino acids. From germline, CDR1 is MNHNS and CDR2 SASEGT. Here the CDR3 DNA reads TGTGCCAGCAGTGAAGCAGTAAGGGGCTACACCTTC. Translation gives CASSEAVRGYTF.

The V call is TRBV7-2, the J call TRBJ1-2; tentative D call: TRBD1 (6 bases). V was shortened by 2 bases and J by 8 bases, with 15 bases between the two germline ends. The CDR3 contains 14 residues. The germline gives CDR1 SGHTA, CDR2 FQGNSA. The CDR3 DNA is TGTGCCAGCAGCTTACACAGGGACCCGGAGGGCTACACCTTC. This encodes CASSLHRDPEGYTF.

As regards this clonotype: One end of the junction is discordant with germline, which a read error may explain. This chain links TRBV11-2 with TRBJ2-7; D possibly corresponds to TRBD2 (5 bases). There are 16 residues in the CDR3. Per the germline V gene, CDR1 is SGHAT and CDR2 is FQNNGV. The CDR3 DNA reads as TGTGCCAGCAGCCGACCAACTAGGGAAAGCTCCTACGAGCAGCACTTC. Its protein is CASSRPTRESSYEQHF.

The chain uses TRBV12-2 and TRBJ2-7; the tabulated D call, TRBD1, remains unverified against the DNA. TRBV12-2 is termed a pseudogene. The CDR3 totals 17 residues. The CDR3 region is CASRLAVWGAGDNEQYF. CDR3 DNA sequence: TGTGCAAGTCGCTTAGCTGTTTGGGGGGCAGGGGACAACGAGCAGTACTTC.

The CDR3 spells CASSSAERLVDTQYF. The DNA for the CDR3 is TGTGCCAGCAGCTCCGCCGAGAGATTAGTAGATACGCAGTATTTT. This chain links TRBV5-5 with TRBJ2-3; D gene ambiguous. With 3 bases removed from V and 5 bases from J, the gap between germline ends came to 16 bases. This CDR3 contains 15 residues. Germline V gene data show CDR1 as SGHKS and CDR2 as YYEKEE (reference sequence). The full variable domain, its missing parts supplied by reference TRBV5-5 and TRBJ2-3, is DAGVTQSPTHLIKTRGQQVTLRCSPISGHKSVSWYQQVLGQGPQFIFQYYEKEERGRGNFPDRFSARQFPNYSSELNVNALLLGDSALYLCASSSAERLVDTQYFGPGTRLTVL.

The sample holds a few counts of this clonotype. This sequence joins TRBV4-3 and TRBJ2-7; 7 bases are a match to TRBD1. The germline V gene encodes CDR1 LGHNA and CDR2 YSLEER. The V gene end was trimmed by 2 bases and the J gene end by 3 bases; junction bases not matched to a gene: 10. The length of the CDR3 is 16 residues. CDR3 DNA sequence: TGCGCCAGCAGCCAATCCCCCGGGCCAGGGGGCTACGAGCAGTACTTC. Protein sequence: CASSQSPGPGGYEQYF.

The rearrangement links TRBV18 to TRBJ1-5; D possibly corresponds to TRBD1 (6 bases). Trimming cost V 5 bases and J 6 bases, with 17 bases left between them. The CDR3 totals 15 residues. From germline, CDR1 is KGHSH and CDR2 LQKENI. The CDR3 loop reads CASSGAGEVAQPQHF. CDR3 DNA sequence: TGTGCCAGCTCAGGTGCAGGGGAAGTGGCTCAGCCCCAGCATTTT.

The rearrangement joins TRBV9 to TRBJ2-5; D not certain. This CDR3 is built from 14 residues. V gave up 0 bases and J gave up 0 bases, with 6 bases separating them. Germline V lookup: CDR1 SGDLS, CDR2 YYNGEE. CDR3 DNA: TGTGCCAGCAGCGTAGACGGTAACCAAGAGACCCAGTACTTC. Translated: CASSVDGNQETQYF.

The chain is built from TRBV20-1 and TRBJ2-5; D is ambiguous. The CDR3 is 16 amino acids. Germline values: CDR1 DFQATT, CDR2 SNEGSKA (reference sequence). V was trimmed by 0 bases and J by 1 base, leaving 15 bases between them. The CDR3 DNA sequence: TGCAGTGCTAGAGATCACGTAGGCTCGTCCCAAGAGACCCAGTACTTC. Its translation is CSARDHVGSSQETQYF.